This entry lists 20 T cell receptor beta chains sequenced from one sample in a study of blood T cell repertoires in COVID-19. Sequenced by immunoSEQ multiplex PCR; TCRdb stores in-frame clones only, minus some. This sample has fewer than 300,000 clones, with approximately 91% found just once. Sequencing was carried out using PBMCs or T cells enriched from blood (not recorded which). The receptors shown here come from a woman aged 40 to 49 with acute COVID-19.

The rearrangement joins TRBV15 to TRBJ1-4; the D gene is possibly TRBD1 (6 bases). Trimming pared 0 bases from V and 8 bases from J, leaving 19 bases between. The germline gives CDR1 LNHNV, CDR2 YYDKDF (reference sequence). This CDR3 is built from 17 residues. Here the CDR3 DNA reads TGTGCCACCAGCAGAGATCAACCCGGGACATGGGGAGAAAAACTGTTTTTT. Protein product: CATSRDQPGTWGEKLFF.

The chain uses TRBV24-1 and TRBJ2-3, with TRBD1 identical over 8 bases. The CDR3 loop spans 15 amino acids. Germline CDR1 and CDR2: KGHDR and SFDVKD. Trimming took 6 bases from V and 3 from J; bases not matched to a gene: 7. CDR3 residues: CATSSRTGRTDTQYF. The CDR3 nucleotides read TGTGCCACCAGTTCGAGGACAGGGAGAACAGATACGCAGTATTTT.

V is TRBV5-1 and J is TRBJ2-5; TRBD1 is a possible D gene (6 bases). The CDR3 covers 15 residues. V lost 0 bases and J lost 4, with 13 bases in between. Germline V lookup: CDR1 SGHRS, CDR2 YFSETQ. The CDR3 DNA sequence: TGCGCCAGCAGCTTGGGGCCAGGGGAACGAGAGACCCAGTACTTC. It codes for CASSLGPGERETQYF.

This clone was counted between two and nine times. This chain joins TRBV28 and TRBJ2-7; 7 bases map to TRBD1. Per the germline V gene, CDR1 is MDHEN and CDR2 is SYDVKM. Germline trimming cut 6 bases from V and 4 bases from J; bases unmatched to any gene: 9. The CDR3 sequence is 14 residues long. The CDR3 nucleotides read TGTGCCAGCAGACCCCGACAGGGCGGGTACGAGCAGTACTTC. Translation gives CASRPRQGGYEQYF. The full variable domain, completed using reference TRBV28 and TRBJ2-7, is DVKVTQSSRYLVKRTGEKVFLECVQDMDHENMFWYRQDPGLGLRLIYFSYDVKMKEKGDIPEGYSVSREKKERFSLILESASTNQTSMYLCASRPRQGGYEQYFGPGTRLTVT.

The CDR3 bases are TGTGCCAGCAGCTTTTCGCAGGTGCAGGGGCACTATGGCTACACCTTC. Amino acid sequence: CASSFSQVQGHYGYTF. The chain combines TRBV7-2 with TRBJ1-2; the D gene is possibly TRBD1 (6 bases). V was pared by 3 bases and J by 3 bases, with 17 bases between. The V gene's germline CDR1 is SGHTA and CDR2 FQGNSA. The CDR3 extends over 16 amino acids.

This chain links TRBV6-5 with TRBJ1-6; a possible D gene is TRBD1 (5 bases). CDR1 is MNHEY, CDR2 SVGAGI, per germline. Deletions cut 8 bases from V and 6 bases from J, with 14 bases between. CDR3 size: 14 residues. CDR3 in amino acids: CASAGVRVNSPLHF. The CDR3 DNA follows: TGTGCCAGCGCGGGGGTCAGAGTTAATTCACCCCTCCACTTT.

The CDR3 bases are TGTGCCAGCAGGATTCTTACAGCCCAGAATTCACCCCTCCACTTT. It yields the protein CASRILTAQNSPLHF. The chain links TRBV27 to TRBJ1-6; D is undetermined. The ends were cut back, 6 bases at V and 7 bases at J, with 16 bases in the middle. CDR3 length equals 15 residues. Germline V gene data show CDR1 as MNHEY and CDR2 as SMNVEV (reference sequence).

The CDR3 region has the DNA TGTGCCAGCAGTTCCGGAGGCCAGGGGGGCACTGAAGCTTTCTTT. Translation: CASSSGGQGGTEAFF. The V call is TRBV5-6, the J call TRBJ1-1; 7 bases are shared with TRBD1. Per the germline V gene, CDR1 is SGHDT and CDR2 is YYEEEE. The CDR3 runs to 15 residues. V lost 5 bases and J lost 4; bases outside the gene matches: 11. The full variable domain, its missing parts supplied by reference TRBV5-6 and TRBJ1-1, is DAGVTQSPTHLIKTRGQQVTLRCSPKSGHDTVSWYQQALGQGPQFIFQYYEEEERQRGNFPDRFSGHQFPNYSSELNVNALLLGDSALYLCASSSGGQGGTEAFFGQGTRLTVV.

The rearrangement uses TRBV28 and TRBJ2-6; 8 bases line up with TRBD1. CDR3 length equals 18 residues. Germline values: CDR1 MDHEN, CDR2 SYDVKM. The junction had 10 bases not matched to a gene; V was cut back by 6 bases and J by 0 bases. The CDR3 is CASSPGDRGASGANVLTF. CDR3 in DNA: TGTGCCAGCAGCCCCGGAGACAGGGGAGCCTCTGGGGCCAACGTCCTGACTTTC.

This chain joins TRBV12-3 or TRBV12-4 and TRBJ2-1; D remains ambiguous. The CDR3 extends over 13 amino acids. V was shortened by 3 bases and J by 9 bases, with 12 bases between the two germline ends. CDR3 sequence: CASSLTRSGEQFF. The CDR3 DNA sequence: TGTGCCAGCAGTTTGACACGATCCGGTGAGCAGTTCTTC.

The V call is TRBV6-2 or TRBV6-3, the J call TRBJ2-3; 8 bases map to TRBD2. Germline V gene data show CDR1 as MNHEY and CDR2 as SVGEGT. The ends lost 4 bases at V and 0 bases at J; junction bases unmatched: 12. This CDR3 has 18 residues. Here the CDR3 reads CASSFNPGLADSTDTQYF. For the CDR3, the DNA is TGTGCCAGCAGTTTCAACCCCGGACTAGCAGATAGCACAGATACGCAGTATTTT.

The chain employs TRBV19 and TRBJ2-3, with 9 nucleotides matching TRBD2. Germline V lookup: CDR1 LNHDA, CDR2 SQIVND (reference sequence). Trimming took 7 bases from V and 3 from J; bases not matched to a gene: 8. The CDR3 spans 15 residues. CDR3 sequence: CASIGSGRATDTQYF. The CDR3 coding sequence is TGTGCCAGTATCGGTAGCGGGAGAGCGACAGATACGCAGTATTTT.

The rearrangement links TRBV7-9 to TRBJ1-4; D is uncertain. Germline CDR1 SEHNR, CDR2 FQNEAQ (reference sequence). The CDR3 runs to 12 residues. V lost 0 bases, J lost 8 bases, and 4 bases lay in between. CDR3 sequence reads: CASSLASEKLFF. CDR3 nucleotides: TGTGCCAGCAGCTTAGCGAGCGAAAAACTGTTTTTT.

V and J are TRBV15 and TRBJ2-1, with D maybe TRBD2 (5 bases). The length of the CDR3 is 13 residues. V was clipped by 0 bases and J by 8 bases, with 8 bases between them. Germline V lookup: CDR1 LNHNV, CDR2 YYDKDF (reference sequence). The chain's CDR3 is CATSRDVGDEQFF. The CDR3 DNA reads as TGTGCCACCAGCAGAGATGTCGGGGATGAGCAGTTCTTC.

This rearrangement joins TRBV7-8 to TRBJ2-1; D remains ambiguous. The CDR3 has 15 amino acids. Trimming stripped 0 bases from V and 0 bases from J, with 6 bases between. Germline values: CDR1 SGHVS, CDR2 FQNEAQ. CDR3: CASSLAKSSYNEQFF. CDR3 DNA sequence: TGTGCCAGCAGCTTAGCGAAGAGCTCCTACAATGAGCAGTTCTTC.

The chain carries TRBV19 and TRBJ1-2; D remains unclear. CDR1 is LNHDA and CDR2 is SQIVND in the germline V gene (reference sequence). The CDR3 contains 14 residues. Trimming shortened V by 6 bases and J by 4 bases, and 15 bases separated the two germline ends. This chain's CDR3 is CASRRAGGTYGYTF. CDR3 coding DNA: TGTGCCAGTAGGCGGGCTGGCGGAACCTATGGCTACACCTTC.

The CDR3 DNA reads TGTGCCAGCAGCCCCCGAGGGATGGGCACAGATACGCAGTATTTT. Its translation is CASSPRGMGTDTQYF. The chain links TRBV9 to TRBJ2-3, with TRBD2 as a possible D gene (5 bases). Germline V gene data show CDR1 as SGDLS and CDR2 as YYNGEE. The CDR3 has 15 amino acids. The germline V and J ends were trimmed by 4 bases and 1 base, with 13 bases remaining between them. Full variable domain (outside the CDR3, taken from reference TRBV9 and TRBJ2-3): DSGVTQTPKHLITATGQRVTLRCSPRSGDLSVYWYQQSLDQGLQFLIQYYNGEERAKGNILERFSAQQFPDLHSELNLSSLELGDSALYFCASSPRGMGTDTQYFGPGTRLTVL.

Here the CDR3 reads CASSATDRTQETQYF. In nucleotides, the CDR3 is TGTGCCAGCAGCGCCACAGACAGGACCCAAGAGACCCAGTACTTC. V is TRBV9 and J is TRBJ2-5; possibly TRBD1 for D (6 bases). Germline loops: CDR1 SGDLS, CDR2 YYNGEE. V was shortened by 3 bases and J by 1 base, with 13 bases between the two germline ends. This CDR3 region has 15 residues.

The chain recombines TRBV19 with TRBJ2-1; D is possibly TRBD1 (6 bases). This CDR3 has 14 amino acids. Germline V gives CDR1 LNHDA, CDR2 SQIVND (reference sequence). V dropped 11 bases and J dropped 6 bases, with 20 bases sitting between them. The CDR3 DNA is TGTGCCGTAAGGTCCCAGGGCAGGGGCAATGAGCAGTTCTTC. This sequence encodes CAVRSQGRGNEQFF.

This sequence joins TRBV4-2 and TRBJ2-5, with TRBD2 matching 8 bases. Germline V gene lookup returns CDR1 LGHNA and CDR2 YNFKEQ. V lost 1 base to trimming and J lost 5 bases; unmatched junction nucleotides: 6. This CDR3 is built from 15 residues. CDR3: CASSQAAGVGETQYF. CDR3 nucleotides: TGTGCCAGCAGCCAAGCAGCGGGAGTAGGGGAGACCCAGTACTTC.